This T cell receptor (beta chain) was sequenced during a study of graft-versus-host responses after intestinal transplantation. Background on the study: Recipients got multivisceral, liver-intestinal, or isolated intestinal transplants. Overall study results and limits: GvH clones were identified in recipient marrow, with some first appearing in ileum or blood. The presence of high graft-versus-host to host-versus-graft clonal ratios in allografts characterized patients with graft-donor T cell macrochimerism. Levels of circulating GvH clones at their peak were associated with early post-transplant HvG declines.

TCRdb keeps only in-frame clones here, not all; method: immunoSEQ multiplex PCR. The sample lists roughly 120,000 clones, around nine tenths occurring once. Concerning this clone itself: The target antigen is unknown.

The V gene lost 2 bases and the J gene lost 6 bases, with 15 bases spanning the gap. The CDR3 consists of 15 residues. Germline CDR1 reads SGHTA; CDR2 reads FQGNSA. The chain has TRBV7-2 and TRBJ2-3; D not resolved. The specimen comprised unstimulated CD4+ T cells sorted from spleen or lymph node cells, sampled before transplant. The receptor's source is a human donor who was the organ donor for an intestinal transplant. CDR3 residues: CASSLQSAESDTQYF. CDR3 coding DNA: TGTGCCAGCAGCTTACAGTCTGCCGAGAGTGATACGCAGTATTTT.